The next 17 T cell receptor beta chains were all read from a single sample in a study of spatial heterogeneity in lung cancer. TCRdb redid the calling of the 5' RACE reads with MiXCR, one entry per CDR3 protein. The sample yields fewer than 25,000 distinct CDR3 sequences, 8% to 10% seen once. Time point meaning: blood at routine non-recurrence follow-up after resection. Sequencing was performed on PBMCs, taken at follow-up. The receptors come from a male donor with early-stage non-small cell lung cancer.

This clonotype appeared many times. The V call is TRBV5-5, the J call TRBJ2-2, with 7 bases lining up with TRBD1. Germline V CDR1 and CDR2: SGHKS, YYEKEE (reference sequence). V trimming: 0 bases; J trimming: 8 bases; junction bases outside the gene matches: 7. This CDR3 has 15 residues. The CDR3 loop is CASSLVPGGAGELFF. The CDR3, as DNA: TGTGCCAGCAGCTTGGTTCCAGGGGGTGCTGGGGAGCTGTTTTTT. The entire variable domain, with the rest obtained from reference TRBV5-5 and TRBJ2-2, is as follows: DAGVTQSPTHLIKTRGQQVTLRCSPISGHKSVSWYQQVLGQGPQFIFQYYEKEERGRGNFPDRFSARQFPNYSSELNVNALLLGDSALYLCASSLVPGGAGELFFGEGSRLTVL.

This clonotype was detected many times. The rearrangement uses TRBV29-1 and TRBJ1-5; D remains unclear. CDR1 SQVTM and CDR2 ANQGSEA come from the germline V gene. The CDR3 loop spans 12 amino acids. Trimming cost V 4 bases and J 2 bases, with 6 bases left between them. This CDR3 reads CSVGAGNQPQHF. The CDR3 DNA is TGCAGCGTTGGAGCCGGCAATCAGCCCCAGCATTTT.

The CDR3 sequence: CSALEGTRLYSNQPQHF. The CDR3 DNA reads as TGCAGTGCTCTGGAGGGTACGCGACTTTATAGCAATCAGCCCCAGCATTTT. J is TRBJ1-5 and V is TRBV20-1; D ambiguous. V was clipped by 5 bases and J by 0 bases, with 20 bases between them. The length of the CDR3 is 17 residues. Germline V CDR1 and CDR2: DFQATT, SNEGSKA (reference sequence).

The chain has TRBV7-6 and TRBJ1-4; 7 bases align to TRBD1. The V segment lost 2 bases and the J segment 4 bases; nucleotides outside the gene matches: 4. The CDR3 extends over 15 amino acids. Looked up from germline, CDR1 is SGHVS and CDR2 is FNYEAQ. CDR3 in amino acids: CASSLMGQRNEKLFF. The DNA of the CDR3 is TGTGCCAGCAGCTTAATGGGACAGCGTAATGAAAAACTGTTTTTT.

About this clonotype: A read error is possible here, since a much larger clone lies one base away. No conserved phenylalanine or tryptophan ends this CDR3, so it is likely a read error. The chain has TRBV13 and TRBJ2-7, with D perhaps TRBD1 (6 bases). CDR3 length: 13 residues. V was shortened by 4 bases and J by 4 bases, with 11 bases between the two germline ends. Germline V gives CDR1 PRHDT, CDR2 FYEKMQ (reference sequence). The CDR3 protein is CASSSGTQYEQYS. The CDR3 DNA is TGTGCCAGCAGCTCCGGGACACAATACGAGCAGTACTCC.

Many counts were recorded for this clonotype. The chain recombines TRBV7-9 with TRBJ1-3, with D tentatively TRBD1 (6 bases). CDR1 is SEHNR, CDR2 FQNEAQ, per germline (reference sequence). The CDR3 length is 14 residues. V was clipped by 5 bases and J by 4 bases, with 12 bases between them. In nucleotides, the CDR3 is TGTGCCAGCAGCCGACAGGCCGGGGGAAACACCATATATTTT. It codes for CASSRQAGGNTIYF.

This clonotype showed up many times. The chain couples TRBV7-2 to TRBJ1-1; no clear D gene. Germline lookup yields CDR1 SGHTA and CDR2 FQGNSA. The CDR3 is 13 residues long. Deletions cut 5 bases from V and 2 bases from J, with 9 bases between. The CDR3 DNA follows: TGTGCCAGCAGCACCCAGGAAAACACTGAAGCTTTCTTT. This encodes CASSTQENTEAFF.

V and J are TRBV4-3 and TRBJ2-7, with unresolved D. The CDR3 consists of 14 residues. Trimming left V 2 bases short and J 1 base short, with 9 bases between. Germline CDR1 reads LGHNA; CDR2 reads YSLEER. CDR3 nucleotide sequence: TGCGCCAGCAGCCAATTTAGGGCATCCTACGAGCAGTACTTC. The encoded protein is CASSQFRASYEQYF.

This clonotype was seen a handful of times. This chain links TRBV20-1 with TRBJ1-6; no clear D gene. The CDR3 has 13 amino acids. The ends were cut back, 1 base at V and 9 bases at J, with 10 bases in the middle. Germline loops: CDR1 DFQATT, CDR2 SNEGSKA (reference sequence). The CDR3 DNA follows: TGCAGTGCTAGAGTAATGTTCCCTTCACCCCTCCACTTT. This translates into CSARVMFPSPLHF.

The chain links TRBV6-5 to TRBJ2-7; D is possibly TRBD2 (5 bases). CDR1 is MNHEY, CDR2 SVGAGI, per germline. Deletions cut 0 bases from V and 11 bases from J, with 17 bases between. The CDR3 loop spans 14 amino acids. The CDR3 nucleotides read TGTGCCAGCAGTTACTCGAAAAACCGGGATCGGGAGTACTTC. Translation gives CASSYSKNRDREYF.

The table lists this clonotype with a few counts. The chain is built from TRBV4-1 and TRBJ1-2; 7 bases align to TRBD1. The V gene end was trimmed by 0 bases and the J gene end by 9 bases; junction bases not matched to a gene: 7. From germline, CDR1 is MGHRA and CDR2 YSYEKL. The CDR3 sequence is 14 residues long. The CDR3, as DNA: TGCGCCAGCAGCCAAGATCCAGGGGGAATGCGCTACACCTTC. Protein product: CASSQDPGGMRYTF.

The V gene is TRBV18, the J gene TRBJ1-1, with D possibly matching TRBD1 (6 bases). V was trimmed by 1 base and J by 4 bases, leaving 10 bases between them. There are 14 residues in the CDR3. From germline, CDR1 is KGHSH and CDR2 LQKENI. The CDR3 DNA reads TGTGCCAGCTCACCACAGGAGGACAGCACTGAAGCTTTCTTT. Protein sequence: CASSPQEDSTEAFF.

This clonotype was seen only a few times. The rearrangement links TRBV5-6 to TRBJ2-2, with 9 positions matching TRBD2. This CDR3 region has 16 residues. In germline, CDR1 is SGHDT, CDR2 YYEEEE. The V segment lost 5 bases and the J segment 2 bases; nucleotides outside the gene matches: 7. In nucleotides, the CDR3 is TGTGCCAGCAGTTTACCGGGACTAGCCAACACCGGGGAGCTGTTTTTT. Translated: CASSLPGLANTGELFF.

The table lists this clonotype with a few counts. CDR3 loop: CASSQYNSPLHF. CDR3 bases: TGTGCCAGCAGTCAGTATAATTCACCCCTCCACTTT. This chain connects TRBV12-3 or TRBV12-4 to TRBJ1-6, with D unclear. Trimming pared 5 bases from V and 4 bases from J, leaving 3 bases between. The CDR3 sequence is 12 residues long.

The sample holds many counts of this clonotype. This chain uses TRBV6-5 with TRBJ1-2; D is undetermined. Germline loops: CDR1 MNHEY, CDR2 SVGAGI. Trimming shortened V by 5 bases and J by 2 bases, and 9 bases separated the two germline ends. The CDR3 is 13 amino acids. The CDR3 is CASSDSLNYGYTF. Here the CDR3 DNA reads TGTGCCAGCAGTGATTCCCTAAACTATGGCTACACCTTC.

This clonotype was detected many times. The chain is built from TRBV4-1 and TRBJ1-5; 7 nucleotides line up with TRBD1. This CDR3 region has 16 residues. J lost 4 bases, V lost 3 bases, and 9 bases had no gene match. The germline V gene encodes CDR1 MGHRA and CDR2 YSYEKL. The CDR3 sequence: CASSHPRGQFNQPQHF. The CDR3 DNA is TGCGCCAGCAGCCACCCAAGGGGGCAGTTTAATCAGCCCCAGCATTTT.

This clonotype was recorded many times. The J gene is TRBJ2-5, the V gene TRBV5-1; D is unclear. CDR1 is SGHRS and CDR2 is YFSETQ in the germline V gene. The CDR3 has 12 residues. V lost 1 base and J lost 4, with 5 bases in between. CDR3 sequence reads: CASSLKGETQYF. CDR3 in DNA: TGCGCCAGCAGCTTGAAGGGAGAGACCCAGTACTTC. Variable domain in full (rest from reference TRBV5-1 and TRBJ2-5): KAGVTQTPRYLIKTRGQQVTLSCSPISGHRSVSWYQQTPGQGLQFLFEYFSETQRNKGNFPGRFSGRQFSNSRSEMNVSTLELGDSALYLCASSLKGETQYFGPGTRLLVL.